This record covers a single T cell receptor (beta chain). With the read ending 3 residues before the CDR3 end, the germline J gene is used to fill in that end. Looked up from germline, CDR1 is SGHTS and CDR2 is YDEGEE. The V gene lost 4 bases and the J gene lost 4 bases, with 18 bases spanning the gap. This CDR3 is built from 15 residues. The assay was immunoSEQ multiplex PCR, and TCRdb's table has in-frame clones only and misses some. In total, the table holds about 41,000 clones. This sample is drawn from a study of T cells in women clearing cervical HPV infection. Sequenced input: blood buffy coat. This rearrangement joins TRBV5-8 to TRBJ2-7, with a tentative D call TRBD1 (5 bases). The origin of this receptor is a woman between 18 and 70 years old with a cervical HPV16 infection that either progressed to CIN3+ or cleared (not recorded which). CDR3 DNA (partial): TGTGCCAGCAGCGGACGGACACTCAAGAGGTACGAG. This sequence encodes CASSGRTLKRYE. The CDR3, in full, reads CASSGRTLKRYEQYF.